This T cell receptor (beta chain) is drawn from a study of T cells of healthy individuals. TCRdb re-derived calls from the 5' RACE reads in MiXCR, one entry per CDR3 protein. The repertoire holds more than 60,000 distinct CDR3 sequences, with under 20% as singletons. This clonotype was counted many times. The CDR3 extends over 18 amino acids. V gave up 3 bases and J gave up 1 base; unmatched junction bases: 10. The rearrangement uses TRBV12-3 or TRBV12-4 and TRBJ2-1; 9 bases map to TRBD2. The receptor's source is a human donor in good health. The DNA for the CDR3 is TGTGCCAGCAGTTTTCGTTTCATGCGGGAGGGGTCCTACAATGAGCAGTTCTTC. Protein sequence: CASSFRFMREGSYNEQFF.